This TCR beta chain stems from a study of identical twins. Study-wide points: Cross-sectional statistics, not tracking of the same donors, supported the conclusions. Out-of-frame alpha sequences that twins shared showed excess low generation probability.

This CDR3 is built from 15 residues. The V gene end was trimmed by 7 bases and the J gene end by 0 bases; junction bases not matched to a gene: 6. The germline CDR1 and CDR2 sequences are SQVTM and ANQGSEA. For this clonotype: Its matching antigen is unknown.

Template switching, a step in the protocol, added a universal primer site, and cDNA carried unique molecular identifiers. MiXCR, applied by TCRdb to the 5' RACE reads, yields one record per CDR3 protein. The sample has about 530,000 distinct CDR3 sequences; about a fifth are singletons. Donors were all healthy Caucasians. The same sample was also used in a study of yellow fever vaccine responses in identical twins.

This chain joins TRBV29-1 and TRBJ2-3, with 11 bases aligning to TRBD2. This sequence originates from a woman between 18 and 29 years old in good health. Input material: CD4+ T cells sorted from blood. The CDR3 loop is CSAIGTSGSTDTQYF. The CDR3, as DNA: TGCAGCGCTATAGGGACTAGCGGTAGCACAGATACGCAGTATTTT.